This T cell receptor (beta chain) was documented in a study of cytomegalovirus exposure and HLA in healthy donors (dated by TCRdb to about 2017). About the study as a whole: According to an earlier analysis of 587 of the donors, 150 million to 200 million T cells yielded over 100 million unique TCR beta sequences and 250 to 350 Gb of sequence data. About 280 gigabases of sequencing data and around 80 million unique TCR sequences made up an early release that covered fewer than 650 HLA-typed donors. The genetic ancestry cluster associated with self-reported Caucasian donors included 81% of the 300 to 400 genotyped donors. The study aimed to test whether cataloging public T cell receptors could reveal signatures of past pathogen exposure. The T cell repertoires of several hundred subjects were profiled by immunosequencing and related to cytomegalovirus serostatus. A separate validation cohort of roughly 110 different subjects was used in addition to the roughly 700-subject first cohort. High-throughput TCR immunosequencing, statistical association of individual TCRs with disease status, and machine learning were combined to predict cytomegalovirus infection status. A later analysis re-analyzed previously published TCR beta repertoires from roughly 690 donors and added high-resolution HLA genotyping to study TCR occurrence patterns. Rather than using new phenotypic data, the later analysis identified candidate immune exposures from TCR beta sequences and from how often those sequences occurred across donors. An earlier analysis of approximately 500 of the donors applied high-throughput TCR beta sequencing to assess whether each TCR beta V gene segment acted as functional or pseudogenic. Alongside the repertoire data, information on donor age, sex, ethnicity and CMV serostatus was compiled. Genome-wide SNP genotypes for about 65% of the roughly 670 donors were used in a later genetic analysis, which treated that subset as a discovery cohort. Every repertoire in the discovery cohort had been generated on one and the same sequencing platform. Both class I and class II loci were covered by HLA typing, at four-digit resolution. The number of typed donors differed by locus: about 620-640 for A, B, C, DRB1 and DQB1; 522 for DQA1; around 580 for DPA1; and some 430 for DPB1. Roughly five DR-DQ haplotypes were handled as single units for association and clustering, since linkage in the cohort was strong. On average, roughly 250,000 unique TCR beta nucleotide sequences were sequenced per donor among 398 genotyped donors of the cohort, with around 19% of those sequences being non-productive. Broad study findings and their caveats: Approximately 18 rarely observed V segments, including chromosome 9 orphons, were excluded from the earlier analysis of several hundred of the donors because counts were too low. The sequencing pipeline was judged likely to have produced a cluster of highly shared sequence variants as a technical artifact. According to a later genetic analysis, donors in an Asian-associated ancestry cluster had fewer N-insertions in productive TCRs than the approximately 700-donor mean. In both the original and validation cohorts, the classifier was reported to diagnose cytomegalovirus status with high specificity and sensitivity. In vitro tests confirmed that three of the cytomegalovirus-associated TCR beta chains recognize cytomegalovirus antigens. The cohort was sequenced for TCR beta chains only, and without alpha or paired-chain data the features that could be detected were limited. Because HLA typing was missing for some donors at each locus, association tests included only the typed subset. Some IMGT-functional V segments, including TRBV6-2 and TRBV6-3, could not be told apart with the 87-base-pair reads, so those segments were excluded. Correlated functional status among segregating V segments might reflect linkage disequilibrium, but an unknown experimental factor could not be ruled out. A later analysis reported that several top co-occurrence clusters appeared linked to parvovirus B19, influenza, CMV and Epstein-Barr virus. Broadly in line with IMGT annotations, most TCR beta V segments showed up in productive rearrangements about 87% or about 30% of the time in an earlier analysis of a few hundred of the donors. The presence/absence analyses assumed that sequencing depth was roughly uniform across donors, and that assumption may not be true. A later analysis found that HLA-associated TCR beta chains were more clonally expanded and had lower generation probabilities than equally common non-associated chains. In a later analysis, 15,000 to 20,000 TCR beta sequences were associated with specific HLA alleles at a false discovery rate of 0.05. Assigning TCR associations to individual alleles was difficult when HLA alleles, especially DR and DQ, strongly co-occurred. The only immune exposure information available for the cohort was CMV serostatus. A total of some 180 TCR beta chains were listed by the study as associated with cytomegalovirus. In a later analysis, most CMV-associated TCR beta chains were found to appear HLA-restricted, with HLA associations seemingly driven largely by CMV exposure. The authors suggested that the approach could potentially be generalized to other disease states and immunological phenotypes. A later analysis found that TCR association rates varied across HLA loci, with DRB1 alleles showing the most associated TCRs and HLA-C alleles the fewest. A further reported finding was that TCR beta sequences accurately predicted the HLA-A and HLA-B alleles for most subjects in the first cohort. An association between a missense DCLRE1C variant and V-gene and J-gene trimming of TCR beta chains was found in a later genetic analysis and replicated in an independent cohort. Most TCR sequences were observed very rarely across donors, whereas some public TCRs were present in many individuals.

The library was built by means of the immunoSEQ multiplex PCR assay. For the multiplex PCR, a mixture combining 60 forward primers for TCR Vbeta segments and 13 reverse primers for TCR Jbeta segments was used. A multiplex PCR assay on genomic DNA amplified the CDR3 region of rearranged TCR beta genes. On the Illumina HiSeq System, the amplified TCR beta libraries were sequenced as 87-base-pair reads. The paper's processing steps were these. In a later analysis, tens of millions of unique TCR beta chains were counted across the 500 to 850 repertoires, and roughly 11 million of these chains were shared by at least two donors. A nearest-neighbor algorithm error-corrected the raw reads and collapsed the reads into unique sequences, merging closely related sequences to remove PCR and sequencing errors. CDR3 sequences were aligned to IMGT reference sequences to assign V, D and J gene segments. For a sequence to be retained, a match of at least six nucleotides was required to both a V gene segment and a J gene segment. Rearrangements were classified as productive when the CDR3 lacked stop codons and remained in frame with V and J, and all other rearrangements were classified as non-productive. CDR3 was defined by IMGT convention, running from the second conserved V-encoded cysteine to the conserved J-encoded phenylalanine. Sequences without an unambiguous match to a single V gene segment were excluded from the earlier analysis of almost 600 of the donors. In an earlier analysis of some 590 of the donors, V segments were called functional above 56.7% productive rearrangements and were called segregating when the between-donor standard deviation exceeded 5%. A statistical classification framework was developed to diagnose cytomegalovirus status using the catalog of TCR beta chain sequences. V and J gene assignment, in a later analysis, came from comparing TCR nucleotide sequences with IMGT/GENE-DB human TR gene sequences. The TCRdist pipeline was used in a later analysis to assign CDR3 sequences and most-parsimonious VDJ recombination scenarios. In a later analysis, each TCR beta chain was defined by its CDR3 amino acid sequence together with its V-gene family, and reads lacking a unique V-gene family were excluded. In a later analysis, a few hundred highly shared, low-generation-probability nucleotide sequences were removed to address suspected cross-contamination and a sequencing artifact. For each public chain, a later analysis derived a clonal expansion index from normalized ranks of inferred template counts within each repertoire. Generation probabilities in a later analysis came from a VDJ recombination model fitted to out-of-frame rearrangements, and those results were checked against IGoR. Hypergeometric tests were used in a later analysis to score TCR-TCR, TCR-HLA and TCR-CMV co-occurrence, with a repertoire-size bias correction applied to the TCR pairs. In a later analysis, false discovery rates were estimated by permuting HLA or CMV assignments 20 times. A later analysis grouped co-occurring TCRs with DBSCAN, adding TCRdist sequence similarity when clustering within HLA-allele-positive subsets. For co-occurrence clustering, repertoires with fewer than 30,000 or more than 120,000 public chains were excluded, along with five repertoires with anomalous nucleotide sharing. Held by TCRdb, this immuneACCESS table contains in-frame sequences only and omits some clones. Under half of the omission traces to an unresolved V gene where checked; the cause of the rest is unknown. V and J calls and clone size are given by that table; D and trimming were obtained from the DNA. This sample gives about 110,000 clones in total; about 70% of them show up just once. Together, the top ten hold roughly 0.9% of the sample.

Including the terminal cysteine and phenylalanine, the CDR3 comprises 15 residues. Kept here is only the CDR3 DNA, which spans 45 bases and is read in frame from base 1. Clipping removes 1 base from V and 11 bases from J, with 11 as the unmatched junction base count. Reading the germline V gene (reference sequence) gives CDR1 MNHEY and CDR2 SMNVEV. The cohort was made up of several hundred healthy bone marrow donors. All cohort members were sampled while nominally healthy, although unrecorded immune exposures were likely present. The donor tested CMV seronegative and was one of the 352 seronegative cohort members. A peripheral blood sample was provided by each donor, and peripheral blood mononuclear cells were used for TCR beta sequencing. Genomic DNA extraction from the blood cell samples was performed with the Qiagen DNeasy Blood Extraction Kit. A remark on this clone: The target of this receptor is not known. Within one base of it there is no much larger clone, and no base qualities were kept.

This clonotype was obtained from a woman aged 25 to 45 in good health and CMV-seronegative. This chain joins TRBV27 to TRBJ1-1; TRBD1 agrees with 9 junctional bases. Sequencing was performed on PBMCs. The CDR3 corresponds to CASSLYPGTGTRAFF. The nucleotide sequence reads as follows: TGTGCCAGCAGTTTATACCCCGGGACAGGGACGCGGGCTTTCTTT.